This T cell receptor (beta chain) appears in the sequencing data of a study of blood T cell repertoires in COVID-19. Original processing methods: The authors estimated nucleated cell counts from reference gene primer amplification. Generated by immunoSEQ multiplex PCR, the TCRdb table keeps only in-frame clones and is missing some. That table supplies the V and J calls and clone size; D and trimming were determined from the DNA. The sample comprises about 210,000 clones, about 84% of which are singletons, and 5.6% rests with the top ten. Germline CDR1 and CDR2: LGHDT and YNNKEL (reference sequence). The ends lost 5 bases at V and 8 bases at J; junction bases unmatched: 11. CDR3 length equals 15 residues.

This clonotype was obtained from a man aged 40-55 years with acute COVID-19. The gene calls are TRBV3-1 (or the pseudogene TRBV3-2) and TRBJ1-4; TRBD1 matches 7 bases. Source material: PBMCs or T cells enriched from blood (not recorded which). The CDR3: CASSYRQGQKEKLFF. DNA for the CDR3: TGTGCCAGCAGCTACCGACAGGGACAAAAGGAAAAACTGTTTTTT.